The 7 T cell receptor beta chains given below trace back to one sample, sequenced in a study of blood T cell repertoires in COVID-19. Clones were read by immunoSEQ multiplex PCR, and TCRdb kept only the in-frame ones, dropping some. The profile shows approximately 190,000 clones, roughly 82% of them singletons. Sequences were obtained from PBMCs or T cells enriched from blood (not recorded which). The receptors were gathered from an older woman with acute COVID-19.

The genes are TRBV6-5 and TRBJ1-6, with D hard to call. Germline loops: CDR1 MNHEY, CDR2 SVGAGI. This CDR3 region has 15 residues. The V end was cut by 2 bases, the J end by 6 bases, with 11 bases between. The chain's CDR3 is CASSYNLNPNSPLHF. The CDR3 nucleotides are TGTGCCAGCAGTTACAACTTGAATCCTAATTCACCCCTCCACTTT.

This chain connects TRBV5-4 to TRBJ2-3; TRBD2 matches 12 bases. This CDR3 is built from 16 residues. The junction had 5 bases not matched to a gene; V was cut back by 1 base and J by 5 bases. Germline CDR1 reads SGHNT; CDR2 reads YYREEE (reference sequence). The chain's CDR3 is CASSLRTSGGLDTQYF. The CDR3 coding sequence is TGTGCCAGCAGCTTGAGAACTAGCGGGGGGTTAGATACGCAGTATTTT.

The CDR3 DNA sequence: TGCGCCAGCAGCCTGGAGGTCGGAGACTACACCTTC. Its protein is CASSLEVGDYTF. This chain links TRBV5-1 with TRBJ1-2; D gene unclear. This CDR3 is built from 12 residues. Germline V gene sequence: CDR1 SGHRS, CDR2 YFSETQ. Trimming removed 4 bases at V and 10 bases at J, with 14 bases between. Variable domain in full (rest from reference TRBV5-1 and TRBJ1-2): KAGVTQTPRYLIKTRGQQVTLSCSPISGHRSVSWYQQTPGQGLQFLFEYFSETQRNKGNFPGRFSGRQFSNSRSEMNVSTLELGDSALYLCASSLEVGDYTFGSGTRLTVV.

The chain joins TRBV18 to TRBJ1-1; TRBD1 agrees at 7 bases. This CDR3 comprises 14 residues. V lost 5 bases, J lost 10 bases, and 13 bases stayed unmatched. Germline CDR1 and CDR2: KGHSH and LQKENI. The CDR3 sequence: CASSFTGTEIGAFF. The DNA for the CDR3 is TGTGCCAGCTCATTTACCGGGACAGAAATCGGAGCTTTCTTT. Variable domain in full (rest from reference TRBV18 and TRBJ1-1): NAGVMQNPRHLVRRRGQEARLRCSPMKGHSHVYWYRQLPEEGLKFMVYLQKENIIDESGMPKERFSAEFPKEGPSILRIQQVVRGDSAAYFCASSFTGTEIGAFFGQGTRLTVV.

V gene TRBV24-1 combines with J gene TRBJ1-2; no firm D call. Trimming removed 7 bases from V and 0 bases from J, with 11 bases in between. This CDR3 spans 14 amino acids. The germline gives CDR1 KGHDR, CDR2 SFDVKD. The DNA of the CDR3 is TGTGCCACCAGCCCAGGTTTAGCTAACTATGGCTACACCTTC. Protein: CATSPGLANYGYTF.

The rearrangement uses TRBV9 and TRBJ1-4, with 7 bases that match TRBD1. The CDR3 runs 15 residues. J lost 2 bases, V lost 3 bases, and 4 bases had no gene match. The germline CDR1 and CDR2 sequences are SGDLS and YYNGEE. DNA for the CDR3: TGTGCCAGCAGCGAACAGGGGTACACTAATGAAAAACTGTTTTTT. It codes for CASSEQGYTNEKLFF.

The chain recombines TRBV11-2 with TRBJ2-2; 8 bases map to TRBD1. Germline CDR1 SGHAT, CDR2 FQNNGV. The CDR3 spans 15 residues. After removal of 5 bases from V and 3 bases from J, the junction contained 5 bases not matched to a gene. The CDR3 DNA is TGTGCCAGCAGCGCGACAGGGGCTCACACCGGGGAGCTGTTTTTT. Protein: CASSATGAHTGELFF. Based on the CDR3 plus reference TRBV11-2 and TRBJ2-2, the full variable domain is EAGVAQSPRYKIIEKRQSVAFWCNPISGHATLYWYQQILGQGPKLLIQFQNNGVVDDSQLPKDRFSAERLKGVDSTLKIQPAKLEDSAVYLCASSATGAHTGELFFGEGSRLTVL.